A selection of T cell receptor beta chains follows, all from one sample in a study of Graves' ophthalmopathy and Graves' hyperthyroidism. TCRdb ran MiXCR on the multiplex PCR reads and lists one entry per CDR3 protein. The data contain fewer than 250,000 distinct CDR3 sequences, around 30% of them singletons. The material sequenced was peripheral blood. The receptors stem from a man in his forties or fifties with Graves' ophthalmopathy. Each CDR3 is given with its conserved first and last residue. A D gene is named only where the DNA matches it firmly. Clone sizes are given selectively: once, few, many, or a class where the clone is expanded.

j_call: TRBJ1-5; v_call: TRBV29-1; d_call: NA; clone_size: NA; cdr3_aa: CSVVDEGQPQHF; cdr3_nt: TGCAGCGTCGTGGACGAAGGTCAGCCCCAGCATTTT
j_call: TRBJ2-7; v_call: TRBV7-3; d_call: NA; clone_size: NA; cdr3_aa: CASSFGTHVVQYF; cdr3_nt: TGTGCCAGCAGCTTCGGGACACATGTTGTACAGTACTTC
j_call: TRBJ2-5; v_call: TRBV12-3/TRBV12-4; d_call: TRBD1; clone_size: many; cdr3_aa: CASSGDSEGLETQYF; cdr3_nt: TGTGCCAGCAGTGGGGACAGTGAGGGGCTAGAGACCCAGTACTTC
j_call: TRBJ1-2; v_call: TRBV28; d_call: NA; clone_size: many; cdr3_aa: CASSFSATDNYGYTF; cdr3_nt: TGTGCCAGCAGTTTCTCCGCGACAGACAACTATGGCTACACCTTC
j_call: TRBJ2-7; v_call: TRBV5-6; d_call: TRBD2; clone_size: many; cdr3_aa: CASSLASGTRPDEQYF; cdr3_nt: TGTGCCAGCAGCTTGGCATCCGGGACTAGGCCGGACGAGCAGTACTTC
j_call: TRBJ2-7; v_call: TRBV11-2; d_call: TRBD2; clone_size: many; cdr3_aa: CASSLEAGDSYEQYF; cdr3_nt: TGTGCCAGCAGCTTAGAGGCGGGGGACTCCTACGAGCAGTACTTC
j_call: TRBJ1-2; v_call: TRBV4-1; d_call: NA; clone_size: many; cdr3_aa: CASSQDWTDYGYTF; cdr3_nt: TGCGCCAGCAGCCAAGATTGGACAGACTATGGCTACACCTTC
j_call: TRBJ2-7; v_call: TRBV28; d_call: TRBD1; clone_size: many; cdr3_aa: CASRVLVGTGGKYEQYF; cdr3_nt: TGTGCCAGCAGAGTCCTTGTGGGGACAGGGGGCAAGTACGAGCAGTACTTC
j_call: TRBJ1-5; v_call: TRBV5-1; d_call: NA; clone_size: few; cdr3_aa: CASSLDPLSTQPQHF; cdr3_nt: TGCGCCAGCAGCCTAGACCCATTGAGCACTCAGCCCCAGCATTTT
j_call: TRBJ2-5; v_call: TRBV6-1; d_call: NA; clone_size: many; cdr3_aa: CASSDTGERVGETQYF; cdr3_nt: TGTGCCAGCAGTGATACGGGGGAGAGGGTTGGAGAGACCCAGTACTTC
j_call: TRBJ2-1; v_call: TRBV6-2/TRBV6-3; d_call: NA; clone_size: many; cdr3_aa: CASKEGRNEQFF; cdr3_nt: TGTGCCAGCAAAGAAGGTCGGAATGAGCAGTTCTTC
j_call: TRBJ2-7; v_call: TRBV7-9; d_call: NA; clone_size: many; cdr3_aa: CASSPDAGRIYEQYF; cdr3_nt: TGTGCCAGCAGCCCAGACGCGGGCCGGATCTACGAGCAGTACTTC
j_call: TRBJ1-1; v_call: TRBV27; d_call: NA; clone_size: many; cdr3_aa: CASGPGGTEAFF; cdr3_nt: TGTGCCAGCGGGCCCGGGGGCACTGAAGCTTTCTTT
j_call: TRBJ1-2; v_call: TRBV4-1; d_call: NA; clone_size: NA; cdr3_aa: CASSQVPGRNYGYTF; cdr3_nt: TGCGCCAGCAGCCAAGTACCAGGTCGCAACTATGGCTACACCTTC
j_call: TRBJ1-2; v_call: TRBV2; d_call: TRBD1; clone_size: many; cdr3_aa: CASSEGQGASKIDYTF; cdr3_nt: TGTGCCAGCAGTGAAGGACAGGGGGCGTCGAAAATAGACTACACCTTC
j_call: TRBJ2-5; v_call: TRBV7-2; d_call: NA; clone_size: NA; cdr3_aa: CASSFGPDETQYF; cdr3_nt: TGTGCCAGCAGCTTTGGACCGGATGAGACCCAGTACTTC
j_call: TRBJ2-7; v_call: TRBV6-2/TRBV6-3; d_call: NA; clone_size: NA; cdr3_aa: CASSYTGPLEQYF; cdr3_nt: TGTGCCAGCAGTTACACCGGACCGCTCGAGCAGTACTTC
j_call: TRBJ1-1; v_call: TRBV7-3; d_call: NA; clone_size: many; cdr3_aa: CASSTGPPGTEAFF; cdr3_nt: TGTGCCAGCAGTACAGGGCCCCCCGGCACTGAAGCTTTCTTT
j_call: TRBJ2-2; v_call: TRBV20-1; d_call: TRBD2; clone_size: many; cdr3_aa: CSARESGRTNTGELFF; cdr3_nt: TGCAGTGCTAGGGAAAGCGGGAGGACGAACACCGGGGAGCTGTTTTTT
j_call: TRBJ1-2; v_call: TRBV4-2; d_call: NA; clone_size: NA; cdr3_aa: CASSQGTQGRVYGYTF; cdr3_nt: TGTGCCAGCAGCCAAGGAACGCAGGGGAGAGTATATGGCTACACCTTC
j_call: TRBJ1-2; v_call: TRBV27; d_call: NA; clone_size: many; cdr3_aa: CASKNSIYGYTF; cdr3_nt: TGTGCCAGCAAGAACAGCATCTATGGCTACACCTTC
j_call: TRBJ1-1; v_call: TRBV6-5; d_call: NA; clone_size: many; cdr3_aa: CASSYLGRENTEAFF; cdr3_nt: TGTGCCAGCAGTTACTTGGGACGCGAGAACACTGAAGCTTTCTTT